This entry features one TCR beta chain sequence. These data belong to a study of blood T cell repertoires in COVID-19. Study background: Sites across the United States, Italy and Spain contributed samples from acute and convalescent COVID-19.

Trimming stripped 4 bases from V and 7 bases from J, with 14 bases between. The CDR3 is 13 residues long. The germline CDR1 and CDR2 sequences are SGDLS and YYNGEE. Original processing methods: Amplification of reference gene primers was used by the study to estimate nucleated cell counts. Sequenced by immunoSEQ multiplex PCR; TCRdb stores in-frame clones only, minus some. That table supplies the V and J calls and clone size; D and trimming were determined from the DNA. The sample lists fewer than 60,000 clones; 90% were seen once. This chain links TRBV9 with TRBJ1-2, with D tentatively TRBD1 (5 bases). This TCR came from a human donor in a cohort sampled during active COVID-19. Sample: peripheral blood. CDR3 coding DNA: TGTGCCAGCAGCCCTGGACCCGGGGGTGGCTACACCTTC. Amino acid sequence: CASSPGPGGGYTF.